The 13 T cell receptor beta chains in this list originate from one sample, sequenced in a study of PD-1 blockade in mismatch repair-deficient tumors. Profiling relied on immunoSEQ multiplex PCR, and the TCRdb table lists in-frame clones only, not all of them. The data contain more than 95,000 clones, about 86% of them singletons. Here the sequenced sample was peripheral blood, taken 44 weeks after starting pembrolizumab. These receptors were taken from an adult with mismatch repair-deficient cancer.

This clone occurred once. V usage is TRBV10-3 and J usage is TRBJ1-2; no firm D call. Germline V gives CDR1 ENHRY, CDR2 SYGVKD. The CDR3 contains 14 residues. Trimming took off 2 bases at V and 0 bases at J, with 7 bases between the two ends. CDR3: CAISELPSNYGYTF. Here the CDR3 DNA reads TGTGCCATCAGTGAGCTTCCGTCTAACTATGGCTACACCTTC.

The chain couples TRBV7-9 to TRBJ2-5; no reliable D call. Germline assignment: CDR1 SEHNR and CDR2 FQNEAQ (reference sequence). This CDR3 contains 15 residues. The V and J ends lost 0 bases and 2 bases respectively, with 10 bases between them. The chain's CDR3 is CASSLASPVQETQYF. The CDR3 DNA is TGTGCCAGCAGCTTAGCGAGTCCGGTTCAAGAGACCCAGTACTTC.

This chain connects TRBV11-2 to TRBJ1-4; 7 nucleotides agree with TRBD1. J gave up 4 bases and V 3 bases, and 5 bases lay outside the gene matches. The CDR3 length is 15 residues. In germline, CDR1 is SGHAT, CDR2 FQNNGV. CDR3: CASSLTGQSNEKLFF. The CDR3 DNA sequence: TGTGCCAGCAGCTTGACGGGACAGAGTAATGAAAAACTGTTTTTT.

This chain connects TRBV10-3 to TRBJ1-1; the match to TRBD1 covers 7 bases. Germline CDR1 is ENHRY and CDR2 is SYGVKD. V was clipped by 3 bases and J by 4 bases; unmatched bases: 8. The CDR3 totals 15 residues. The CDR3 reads CAISERAQGSTEAFF. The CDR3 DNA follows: TGTGCCATCAGTGAAAGGGCACAGGGGTCCACTGAAGCTTTCTTT.

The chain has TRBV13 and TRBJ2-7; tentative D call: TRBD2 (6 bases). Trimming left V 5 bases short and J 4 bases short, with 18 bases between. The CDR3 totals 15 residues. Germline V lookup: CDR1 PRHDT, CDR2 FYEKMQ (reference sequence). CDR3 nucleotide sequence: TGTGCCAGCAGCGCCCGGGACTCAGGGCGGTACGAGCAGTACTTC. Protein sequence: CASSARDSGRYEQYF. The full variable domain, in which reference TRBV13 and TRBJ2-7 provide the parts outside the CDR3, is AAGVIQSPRHLIKEKRETATLKCYPIPRHDTVYWYQQGPGQDPQFLISFYEKMQSDKGSIPDRFSAQQFSDYHSELNMSSLELGDSALYFCASSARDSGRYEQYFGPGTRLTVT.

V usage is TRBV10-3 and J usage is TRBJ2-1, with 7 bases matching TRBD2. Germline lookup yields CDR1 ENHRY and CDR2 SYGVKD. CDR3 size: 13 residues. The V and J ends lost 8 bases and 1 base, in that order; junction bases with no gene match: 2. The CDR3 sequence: CAIASGSYNEQFF. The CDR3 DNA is TGTGCCATCGCTAGCGGATCCTACAATGAGCAGTTCTTC.

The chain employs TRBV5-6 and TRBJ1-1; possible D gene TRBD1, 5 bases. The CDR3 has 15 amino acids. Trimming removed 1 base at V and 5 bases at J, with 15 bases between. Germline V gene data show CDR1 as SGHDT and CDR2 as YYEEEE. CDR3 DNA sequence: TGTGCCAGCAGCTTGTATGGGGGACCGAGGACTGAAGCTTTCTTT. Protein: CASSLYGGPRTEAFF.

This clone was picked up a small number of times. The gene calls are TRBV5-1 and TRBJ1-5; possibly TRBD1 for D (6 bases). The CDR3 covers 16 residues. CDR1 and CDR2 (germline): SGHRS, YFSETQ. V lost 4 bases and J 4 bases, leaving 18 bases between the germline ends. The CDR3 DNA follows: TGCGCCAGCAGCGAGAGGGGGGGGCTGGGAAATCAGCCCCAGCATTTT. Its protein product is CASSERGGLGNQPQHF.

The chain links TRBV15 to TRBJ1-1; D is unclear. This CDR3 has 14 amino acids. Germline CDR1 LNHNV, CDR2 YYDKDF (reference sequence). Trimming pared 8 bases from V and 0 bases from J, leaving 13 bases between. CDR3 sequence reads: CATSWTPMNTEAFF. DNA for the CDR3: TGTGCCACCTCCTGGACGCCTATGAACACTGAAGCTTTCTTT.

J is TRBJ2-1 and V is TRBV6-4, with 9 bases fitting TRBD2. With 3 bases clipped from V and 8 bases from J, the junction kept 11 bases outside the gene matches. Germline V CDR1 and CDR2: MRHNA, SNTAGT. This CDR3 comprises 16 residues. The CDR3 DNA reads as TGTGCCAGCAGTGAACGTAGTAGCGGGAGTGTGGATGAGCAGTTCTTC. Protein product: CASSERSSGSVDEQFF.

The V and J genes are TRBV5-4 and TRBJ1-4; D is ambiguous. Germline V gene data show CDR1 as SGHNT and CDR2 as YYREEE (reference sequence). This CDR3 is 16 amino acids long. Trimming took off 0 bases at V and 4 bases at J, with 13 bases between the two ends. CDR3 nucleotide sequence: TGTGCCAGCAGCTTGGCAGGAGGATGGGGTAATGAAAAACTGTTTTTT. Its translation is CASSLAGGWGNEKLFF.

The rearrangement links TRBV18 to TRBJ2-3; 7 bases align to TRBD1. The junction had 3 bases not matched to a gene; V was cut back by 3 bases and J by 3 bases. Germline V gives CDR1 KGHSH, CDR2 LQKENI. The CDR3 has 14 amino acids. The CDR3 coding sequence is TGTGCCAGCTCACCTGGGACAGTAACAGATACGCAGTATTTT. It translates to CASSPGTVTDTQYF.

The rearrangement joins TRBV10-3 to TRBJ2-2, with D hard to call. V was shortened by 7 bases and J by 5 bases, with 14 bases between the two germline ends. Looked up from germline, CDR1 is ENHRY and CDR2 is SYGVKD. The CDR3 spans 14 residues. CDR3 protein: CAIKAAPQTGELFF. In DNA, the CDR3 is TGTGCCATCAAGGCAGCTCCGCAGACCGGGGAGCTGTTTTTT.